Described below is a single TCR beta chain sequence and its context. Its target is unknown. This sample is part of a study of CD8+CD57+ T cells in acquired aplastic anemia. Study summary: The study obtained an average of about 3.1 ug of DNA from sorted CD4+ and CD8+ cells. Study-wide results and caveats: Patients and healthy controls showed no significant CD8+ Simpson's diversity difference.

CDR3 length equals 15 residues. V trimming: 4 bases; J trimming: 4 bases; junction bases outside the gene matches: 9. Germline V CDR1 and CDR2: SQVTM, ANQGSEA. Whoever was chosen for sequencing had shown CD8+CD57+ cell expansion by flow cytometry. TCR beta VDJ and CDR3 profiling used genomic DNA as template. MiXCR, run by TCRdb on the reads, gives a single entry per CDR3 protein. The table lists fewer than 200,000 distinct CDR3 sequences, 70% to 75% of them singletons. The TCR sequence derives from a human donor with aplastic anemia. Sequencing was done on a sample of sorted CD4+, CD8+, or CD8+CD57+ T cells (not recorded which) from PBMCs. V usage is TRBV29-1 and J usage is TRBJ2-5; 10 bases fit TRBD1. CDR3 nucleotides: TGCAGCGTTGGACCCGACAGGGGGCGCACAGAGACCCAGTACTTC. This codes for CSVGPDRGRTETQYF.